The 13 T cell receptor beta chains given below trace back to one sample, sequenced in a study of T cells after yellow fever vaccination. TCRdb passed the 5' RACE reads through MiXCR, listing each CDR3 protein once. The repertoire holds 200,000 to 300,000 distinct CDR3 sequences, with approximately 3.5% as singletons. The specimen was PBMCs, collected 15 days after the yellow fever booster vaccination. The receptors were sampled from a man aged 18 to 29 who received the YFV17D yellow fever vaccine.

The table lists this clonotype with many counts. This chain links TRBV11-2 with TRBJ2-4; maybe TRBD2 (5 bases). The CDR3 is 13 residues long. Germline CDR1 reads SGHAT; CDR2 reads FQNNGV. Trimming left V 4 bases short and J 1 base short, with 5 bases between. The CDR3 loop is CASSSGAKNIQYF. The CDR3 coding sequence is TGTGCCAGCAGCTCGGGGGCCAAAAACATTCAGTACTTC.

This clonotype was counted at least ten times. V and J are TRBV27 and TRBJ2-2; D may be TRBD2 (7 bases). The CDR3 spans 16 residues. Germline-derived CDR1 and CDR2 are MNHEY and SMNVEV (reference sequence). Trimming removed 3 bases at V and 7 bases at J, with 18 bases between. CDR3 region: CASSFYGGRFYGELFF. CDR3 sequence (DNA): TGTGCCAGCAGTTTTTACGGGGGGCGATTTTACGGGGAGCTGTTTTTT.

This clonotype occurred many times. The genes are TRBV27 and TRBJ2-1, with D perhaps assigned TRBD1 or TRBD2 (5 bases each). The germline V gene has CDR1 MNHEY and CDR2 SMNVEV (reference sequence). The ends were cut back, 2 bases at V and 0 bases at J, with 8 bases in the middle. The CDR3 is 15 amino acids. CDR3 sequence: CASSLGGISYNEQFF. The CDR3 coding sequence is TGTGCCAGCAGTTTAGGGGGTATCTCCTACAATGAGCAGTTCTTC.

Ten or more counts support this clonotype. V usage is TRBV12-3 or TRBV12-4 and J usage is TRBJ1-4, with a weak D call TRBD1 (6 bases). Trimming pared 5 bases from V and 6 bases from J, leaving 13 bases between. The CDR3 covers 14 residues. The CDR3 DNA sequence: TGTGCCAGCAGTGGAGGGGGAGTGTATGAAAAACTGTTTTTT. Its protein is CASSGGGVYEKLFF.

This clonotype has ten or more counts. This sequence joins TRBV12-3 or TRBV12-4 and TRBJ1-5; D gene unclear. Deletions cut 6 bases from V and 5 bases from J, with 14 bases between. The CDR3 covers 14 residues. The CDR3 here is CASSSGSLYQPQHF. In DNA form, the CDR3 reads TGTGCCAGCAGCTCGGGATCTCTTTATCAGCCCCAGCATTTT.

Remarks on this clonotype: The junction departs from germline at one end; a sequencing error may be responsible. The chain is built from TRBV5-4 and TRBJ2-1; a weak D match, TRBD1 (5 bases). The CDR3 runs 15 residues. CDR1 and CDR2 (germline): SGHNT, YYREEE (reference sequence). As DNA, the CDR3 is TGTGCCAGCAGCTCGAAACAGGAGAACTACATTGAGCAGTTCTTC. Residues: CASSSKQENYIEQFF.

The sample holds many counts of this clonotype. The J gene is TRBJ2-3, the V gene TRBV20-1; no definite D call. The CDR3 is 15 amino acids. From germline, CDR1 is DFQATT and CDR2 SNEGSKA (reference sequence). V gave up 6 bases and J gave up 0 bases, with 16 bases separating them. The CDR3 nucleotides read TGCAGTGCCTATAAGGCTAGATCTAGCACAGATACGCAGTATTTT. This translates into CSAYKARSSTDTQYF.

This clonotype was seen repeatedly, ten times or more. The chain has TRBV5-6 and TRBJ2-1; perhaps TRBD1 as D (6 bases). Trimming removed 6 bases at V and 0 bases at J, with 10 bases between. The CDR3 is 14 amino acids. Germline CDR1 reads SGHDT; CDR2 reads YYEEEE. The CDR3 DNA reads as TGTGCCAGCATCACAGGGAGCTCCTACAATGAGCAGTTCTTC. Encoded protein: CASITGSSYNEQFF.

This clonotype was picked up many times. The V call is TRBV7-2, the J call TRBJ2-7, with 9 bases identical to TRBD2. The CDR3 length is 16 residues. Per the germline V gene, CDR1 is SGHTA and CDR2 is FQGNSA. Trimming took 3 bases from V and 2 from J; bases not matched to a gene: 8. CDR3 amino acids: CASSFTSGLSTYEQYF. CDR3 nucleotide sequence: TGTGCCAGCAGCTTTACTAGCGGGCTGTCGACCTACGAGCAGTACTTC.

This clonotype was counted at least ten times. The J gene is TRBJ1-4, the V gene TRBV20-1; 9 bases agree with TRBD1. The CDR3 contains 12 residues. Germline V lookup: CDR1 DFQATT, CDR2 SNEGSKA (reference sequence). V lost 5 bases, J lost 7 bases, and 2 bases stayed unmatched. CDR3 nucleotide sequence: TGCAGTGCTGTGGACAGGGGTGAAAAACTGTTTTTT. Protein sequence: CSAVDRGEKLFF.

With regard to this clonotype: A much larger clone is a single base away; this may be a read error. The CDR3 DNA reads as TGTGCCAGCACTCCGTGGCAGTCCAATCAGCCCCAGCATTTT. Its translation is CASTPWQSNQPQHF. The chain employs TRBV7-2 and TRBJ1-5; D is uncertain. CDR1 SGHTA and CDR2 FQGNSA come from the germline V gene. Trimming removed 7 bases at V and 3 bases at J, with 13 bases between. The CDR3 extends over 14 amino acids.

This clonotype was observed many times. The rearrangement uses TRBV4-1 and TRBJ1-1; maybe TRBD1 (5 bases). Trimming removed 3 bases at V and 1 base at J, with 9 bases between. The CDR3 has 14 amino acids. The germline gives CDR1 MGHRA, CDR2 YSYEKL. CDR3 DNA: TGCGCCAGCAGCCAGCCTACAGGGAACACTGAAGCTTTCTTT. It codes for CASSQPTGNTEAFF.

The CDR3 protein is CASSVQGASNQPQHF. DNA of the CDR3: TGTGCCAGCAGCGTACAGGGAGCTAGCAATCAGCCCCAGCATTTT. V is TRBV9 and J is TRBJ1-5, with D possibly TRBD1 on 5 matching bases. This CDR3 is 15 amino acids long. The germline V and J ends were trimmed by 1 base and 0 bases, with 8 bases remaining between them. In germline, CDR1 is SGDLS, CDR2 YYNGEE. The whole variable domain, remainder taken from reference TRBV9 and TRBJ1-5, is DSGVTQTPKHLITATGQRVTLRCSPRSGDLSVYWYQQSLDQGLQFLIQYYNGEERAKGNILERFSAQQFPDLHSELNLSSLELGDSALYFCASSVQGASNQPQHFGDGTRLSIL.